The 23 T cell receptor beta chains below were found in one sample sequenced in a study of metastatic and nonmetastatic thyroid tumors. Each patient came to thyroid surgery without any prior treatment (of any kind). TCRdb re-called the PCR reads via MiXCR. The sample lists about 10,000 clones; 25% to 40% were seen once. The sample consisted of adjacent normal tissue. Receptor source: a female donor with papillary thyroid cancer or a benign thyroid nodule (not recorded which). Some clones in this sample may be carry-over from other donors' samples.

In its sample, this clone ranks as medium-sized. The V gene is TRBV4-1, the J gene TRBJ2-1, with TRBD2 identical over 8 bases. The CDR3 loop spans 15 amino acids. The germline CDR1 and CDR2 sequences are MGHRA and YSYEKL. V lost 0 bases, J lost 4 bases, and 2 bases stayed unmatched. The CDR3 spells CASSQDPSGYNEQFF. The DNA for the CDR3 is TGCGCCAGCAGCCAAGACCCTAGCGGGTACAATGAGCAGTTCTTC.

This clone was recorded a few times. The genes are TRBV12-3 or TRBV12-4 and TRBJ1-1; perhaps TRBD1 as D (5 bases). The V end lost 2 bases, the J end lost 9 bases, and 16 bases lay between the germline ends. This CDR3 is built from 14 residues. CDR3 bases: TGTGCCAGCAGTTTACAGGGTGGTGACCCTCAAGCTTTCTTT. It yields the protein CASSLQGGDPQAFF.

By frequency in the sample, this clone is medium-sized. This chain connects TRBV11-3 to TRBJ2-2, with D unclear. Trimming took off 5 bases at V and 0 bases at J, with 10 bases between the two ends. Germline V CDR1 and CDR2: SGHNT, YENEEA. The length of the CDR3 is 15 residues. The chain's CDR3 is CASSPVVSNTGELFF. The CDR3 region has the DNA TGTGCCAGCAGCCCGGTGGTATCGAACACCGGGGAGCTGTTTTTT.

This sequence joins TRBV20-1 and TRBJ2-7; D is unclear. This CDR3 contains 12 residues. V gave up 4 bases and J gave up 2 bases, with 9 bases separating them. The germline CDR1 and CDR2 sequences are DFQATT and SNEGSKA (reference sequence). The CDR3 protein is CSAKQKAYEQYF. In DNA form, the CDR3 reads TGCAGTGCTAAACAGAAAGCCTACGAGCAGTACTTC.

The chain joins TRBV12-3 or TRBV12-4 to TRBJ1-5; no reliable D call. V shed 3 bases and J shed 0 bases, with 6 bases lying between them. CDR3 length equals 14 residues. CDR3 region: CASSFLGSNQPQHF. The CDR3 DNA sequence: TGTGCCAGCAGTTTTCTCGGTAGCAATCAGCCCCAGCATTTT.

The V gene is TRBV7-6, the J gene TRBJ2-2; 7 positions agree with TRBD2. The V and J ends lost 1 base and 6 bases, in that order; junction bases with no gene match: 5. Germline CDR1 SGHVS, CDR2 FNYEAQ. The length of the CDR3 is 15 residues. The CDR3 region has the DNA TGTGCCAGCAGCTTAGGAGTGGCGGGGGCCGGGGAGCTGTTTTTT. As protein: CASSLGVAGAGELFF.

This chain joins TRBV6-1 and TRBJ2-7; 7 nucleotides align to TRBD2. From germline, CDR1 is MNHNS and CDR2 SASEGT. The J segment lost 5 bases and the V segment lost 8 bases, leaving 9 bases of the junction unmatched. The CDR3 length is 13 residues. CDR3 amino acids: CASVGGGFHEQYF. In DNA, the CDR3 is TGTGCCAGCGTCGGCGGGGGATTCCACGAGCAGTACTTC.

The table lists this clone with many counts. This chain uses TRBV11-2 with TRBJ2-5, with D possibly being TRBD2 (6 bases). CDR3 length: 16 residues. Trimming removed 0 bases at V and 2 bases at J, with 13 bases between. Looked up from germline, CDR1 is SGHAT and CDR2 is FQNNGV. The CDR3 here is CASSLDGSGRQETQYF. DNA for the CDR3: TGTGCCAGCAGCTTAGATGGGAGCGGGCGACAAGAGACCCAGTACTTC. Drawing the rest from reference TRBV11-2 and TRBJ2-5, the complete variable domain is EAGVAQSPRYKIIEKRQSVAFWCNPISGHATLYWYQQILGQGPKLLIQFQNNGVVDDSQLPKDRFSAERLKGVDSTLKIQPAKLEDSAVYLCASSLDGSGRQETQYFGPGTRLLVL.

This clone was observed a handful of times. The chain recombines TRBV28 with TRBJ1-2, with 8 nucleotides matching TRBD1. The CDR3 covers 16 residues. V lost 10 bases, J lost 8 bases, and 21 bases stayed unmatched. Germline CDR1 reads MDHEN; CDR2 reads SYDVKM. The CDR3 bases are TGTGCCACCAAGTTACCAGCGGGACAGGCGGCAGGGGGCTACACCTTC. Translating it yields CATKLPAGQAAGGYTF.

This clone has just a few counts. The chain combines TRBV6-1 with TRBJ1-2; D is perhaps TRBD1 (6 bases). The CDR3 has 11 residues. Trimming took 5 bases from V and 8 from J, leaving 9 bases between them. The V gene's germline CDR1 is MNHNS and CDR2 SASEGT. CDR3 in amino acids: CASSLGTGYTF. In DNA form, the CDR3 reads TGTGCCAGCAGTCTGGGGACAGGCTACACCTTC.

This CDR3 reads CASSRLGYEQYF. The CDR3, as DNA: TGTGCCAGCAGTAGACTAGGCTACGAGCAGTACTTC. This chain joins TRBV11-2 and TRBJ2-7; a weak D match, TRBD2 (6 bases). V was pared by 6 bases and J by 3 bases, with 9 bases between. The CDR3 is 12 amino acids. CDR1 is SGHAT and CDR2 is FQNNGV in the germline V gene.

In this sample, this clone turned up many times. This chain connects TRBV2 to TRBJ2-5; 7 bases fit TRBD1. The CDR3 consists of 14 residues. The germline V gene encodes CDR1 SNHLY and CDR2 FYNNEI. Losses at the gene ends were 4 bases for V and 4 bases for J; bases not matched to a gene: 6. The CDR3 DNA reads TGTGCCAGCAGTGGGACAGGTGGAGGAGAGACCCAGTACTTC. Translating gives CASSGTGGGETQYF.

CDR3 DNA: TGTGCCAGCAGTTCTCGGGGAGGGGCTGAGACCCAGTACTTC. Its translation is CASSSRGGAETQYF. This chain uses TRBV12-3 or TRBV12-4 with TRBJ2-5, with 7 bases identical to TRBD2. CDR3 size: 14 residues. The trim removed 4 bases at V and 5 bases at J, leaving 7 bases unmatched.

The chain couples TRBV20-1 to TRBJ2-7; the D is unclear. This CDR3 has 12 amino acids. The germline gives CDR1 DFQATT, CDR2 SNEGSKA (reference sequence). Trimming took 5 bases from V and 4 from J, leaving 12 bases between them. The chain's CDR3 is CSASFSRYEQYF. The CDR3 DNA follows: TGCAGTGCTTCCTTTAGTAGATACGAGCAGTACTTC.

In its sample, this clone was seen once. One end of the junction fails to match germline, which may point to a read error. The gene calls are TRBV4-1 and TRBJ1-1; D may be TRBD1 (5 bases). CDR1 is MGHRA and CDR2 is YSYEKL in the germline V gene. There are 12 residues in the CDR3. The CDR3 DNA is TGCGCCAGCAGACTGGAAGGGACTGAATCTTTCTTT. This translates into CASRLEGTESFF.

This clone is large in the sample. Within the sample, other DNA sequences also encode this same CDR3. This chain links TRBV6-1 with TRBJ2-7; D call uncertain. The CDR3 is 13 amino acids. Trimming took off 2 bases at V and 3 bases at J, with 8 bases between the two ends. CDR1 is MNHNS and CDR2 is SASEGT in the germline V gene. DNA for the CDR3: TGTGCCAGCAGTGAAAAGGCAGACTACGAGCAGTACTTC. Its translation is CASSEKADYEQYF.

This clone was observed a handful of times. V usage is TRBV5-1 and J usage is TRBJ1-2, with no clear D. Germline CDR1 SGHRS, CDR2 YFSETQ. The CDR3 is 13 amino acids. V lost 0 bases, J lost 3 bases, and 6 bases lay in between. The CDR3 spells CASSLGGYYGYTF. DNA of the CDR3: TGCGCCAGCAGCTTGGGGGGATACTATGGCTACACCTTC. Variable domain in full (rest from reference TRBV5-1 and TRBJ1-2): KAGVTQTPRYLIKTRGQQVTLSCSPISGHRSVSWYQQTPGQGLQFLFEYFSETQRNKGNFPGRFSGRQFSNSRSEMNVSTLELGDSALYLCASSLGGYYGYTFGSGTRLTVV.

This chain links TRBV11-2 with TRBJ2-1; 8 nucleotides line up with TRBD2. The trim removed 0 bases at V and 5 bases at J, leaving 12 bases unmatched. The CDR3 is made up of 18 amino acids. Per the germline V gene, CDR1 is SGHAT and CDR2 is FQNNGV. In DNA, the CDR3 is TGTGCCAGCAGCTTAGATATATCGGGAGCGGGAGTCCACAATGAGCAGTTCTTC. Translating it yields CASSLDISGAGVHNEQFF.

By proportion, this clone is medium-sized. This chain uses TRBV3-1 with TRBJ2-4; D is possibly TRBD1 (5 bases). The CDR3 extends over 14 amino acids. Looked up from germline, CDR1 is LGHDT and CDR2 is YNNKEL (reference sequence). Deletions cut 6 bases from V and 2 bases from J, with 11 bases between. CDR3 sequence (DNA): TGTGCCAGCAGTTATGGGGCTACCAAAAACATTCAGTACTTC. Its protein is CASSYGATKNIQYF.

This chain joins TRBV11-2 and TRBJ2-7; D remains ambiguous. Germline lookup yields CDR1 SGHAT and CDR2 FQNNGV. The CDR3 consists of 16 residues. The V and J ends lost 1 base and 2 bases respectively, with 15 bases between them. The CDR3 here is CASSLGPLLRPYEQYF. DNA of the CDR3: TGTGCCAGCAGCTTAGGCCCCCTTTTGCGGCCCTACGAGCAGTACTTC. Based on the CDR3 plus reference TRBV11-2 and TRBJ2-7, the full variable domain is EAGVAQSPRYKIIEKRQSVAFWCNPISGHATLYWYQQILGQGPKLLIQFQNNGVVDDSQLPKDRFSAERLKGVDSTLKIQPAKLEDSAVYLCASSLGPLLRPYEQYFGPGTRLTVT.

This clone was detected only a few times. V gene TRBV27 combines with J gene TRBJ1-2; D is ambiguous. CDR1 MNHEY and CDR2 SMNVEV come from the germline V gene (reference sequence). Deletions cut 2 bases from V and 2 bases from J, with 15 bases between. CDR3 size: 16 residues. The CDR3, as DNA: TGTGCCAGCAGTTTAATCAGGAACCCAGCCAACTATGGCTACACCTTC. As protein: CASSLIRNPANYGYTF.

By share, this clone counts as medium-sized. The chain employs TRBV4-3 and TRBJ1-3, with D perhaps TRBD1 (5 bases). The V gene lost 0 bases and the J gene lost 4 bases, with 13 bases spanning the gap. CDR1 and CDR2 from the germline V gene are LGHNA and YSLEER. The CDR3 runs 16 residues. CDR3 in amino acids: CASSQDSRWGGNTIYF. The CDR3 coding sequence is TGCGCCAGCAGCCAAGATAGTCGGTGGGGCGGAAACACCATATATTTT.

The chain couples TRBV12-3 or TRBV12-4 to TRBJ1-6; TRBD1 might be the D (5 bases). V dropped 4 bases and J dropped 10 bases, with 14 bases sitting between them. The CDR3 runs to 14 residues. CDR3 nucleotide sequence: TGTGCCAGCAGTTCCCAGGGAAGGAGGTCACCCCTCCACTTT. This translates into CASSSQGRRSPLHF.